One and the same sample provided the 6 T cell receptor beta chains below, sequenced in a study of cytotoxic CD8 clonotypes in ibrutinib-treated CLL. TCRdb's copy holds only in-frame clones and misses some; the assay was immunoSEQ multiplex PCR. The sample carries about 68,000 clones, about 63% recorded once. The input for sequencing was PBMCs, taken after 12 months of ibrutinib treatment. Receptor source: a human donor with chronic lymphocytic leukemia.

The chain has TRBV4-3 and TRBJ2-5; TRBD2 matches 8 bases. The CDR3 sequence is 15 residues long. Germline V CDR1 and CDR2: LGHNA, YSLEER. V dropped 1 base and J dropped 4; count of bases not matched to a gene: 5. The CDR3 nucleotides read TGCGCCAGCAGCCAAGGGCGGGGGGCGCGAGAGACCCAGTACTTC. Encoded protein: CASSQGRGARETQYF.

This clone has a handful of counts. J is TRBJ2-5 and V is TRBV5-6; D gene unclear. Germline CDR1 is SGHDT and CDR2 is YYEEEE. CDR3 length: 13 amino acids. With 4 bases removed from V and 5 bases from J, the gap between germline ends came to 12 bases. The CDR3 sequence is CASSTVYGETQYF. CDR3 nucleotide sequence: TGTGCCAGCAGCACCGTCTATGGGGAGACCCAGTACTTC.

The chain combines TRBV7-8 with TRBJ2-1, with unresolved D. In germline, CDR1 is SGHVS, CDR2 FQNEAQ. Trimming took off 3 bases at V and 1 base at J, with 10 bases between the two ends. This CDR3 has 15 amino acids. The CDR3 DNA follows: TGTGCCAGCAGCTTGGTTGGTACTTCCTACAATGAGCAGTTCTTC. Amino acid sequence: CASSLVGTSYNEQFF. The full variable domain, its missing parts supplied by reference TRBV7-8 and TRBJ2-1, is GAGVSQSPRYKVAKRGQDVALRCDPISGHVSLFWYQQALGQGPEFLTYFQNEAQLDKSGLPSDRFFAERPEGSVSTLKIQRTQQEDSAVYLCASSLVGTSYNEQFFGPGTRLTVL.

The chain uses TRBV5-1 and TRBJ2-3, with D unresolved. The CDR3 extends over 12 amino acids. Trimming removed 0 bases at V and 7 bases at J, with 6 bases between. Germline loops: CDR1 SGHRS, CDR2 YFSETQ. CDR3 bases: TGCGCCAGCAGCTTGGTACCCAATACGCAGTATTTT. This gives the protein CASSLVPNTQYF.

This CDR3 is CASSGQGGQETQYF. In DNA form, the CDR3 reads TGTGCCAGCAGTGGACAGGGTGGACAAGAGACCCAGTACTTC. V and J are TRBV7-2 and TRBJ2-5, with 8 bases lining up with TRBD1. The CDR3 totals 14 residues. The germline gives CDR1 SGHTA, CDR2 FQGNSA. The junction had 5 bases not matched to a gene; V was cut back by 6 bases and J by 2 bases.

The genes are TRBV6-1 and TRBJ1-6; D is possibly TRBD1 (5 bases). The CDR3 contains 15 residues. Trimming pared 7 bases from V and 0 bases from J, leaving 10 bases between. In germline, CDR1 is MNHNS, CDR2 SASEGT. CDR3 sequence: CASTLDSSYNSPLHF. CDR3 coding DNA: TGTGCCAGCACTCTCGACAGCTCCTATAATTCACCCCTCCACTTT.